This TCR beta chain was captured in a study of blood T cell repertoires in COVID-19. Across the whole study: The analysed material was cDNA or gDNA that came from T cells, B-cell-depleted T cells, or PBMCs.

TCRdb's copy holds only in-frame clones and misses some; the assay was immunoSEQ multiplex PCR. The sample has over 150,000 clones, about 83% seen once. The receptor's source is a woman in her 70s who had recovered from COVID-19. Sequencing was done on a sample of peripheral blood.

The CDR3 reads CATSDPGRGGQETQYF. The CDR3 coding sequence is TGTGCCACCAGTGACCCAGGGCGGGGTGGCCAAGAGACCCAGTACTTC. V gene TRBV24-1 combines with J gene TRBJ2-5; a possible D gene is TRBD2 (6 bases). Trimming shortened V by 4 bases and J by 1 base, and 15 bases separated the two germline ends. This CDR3 has 16 residues. Per germline, CDR1 KGHDR and CDR2 SFDVKD.